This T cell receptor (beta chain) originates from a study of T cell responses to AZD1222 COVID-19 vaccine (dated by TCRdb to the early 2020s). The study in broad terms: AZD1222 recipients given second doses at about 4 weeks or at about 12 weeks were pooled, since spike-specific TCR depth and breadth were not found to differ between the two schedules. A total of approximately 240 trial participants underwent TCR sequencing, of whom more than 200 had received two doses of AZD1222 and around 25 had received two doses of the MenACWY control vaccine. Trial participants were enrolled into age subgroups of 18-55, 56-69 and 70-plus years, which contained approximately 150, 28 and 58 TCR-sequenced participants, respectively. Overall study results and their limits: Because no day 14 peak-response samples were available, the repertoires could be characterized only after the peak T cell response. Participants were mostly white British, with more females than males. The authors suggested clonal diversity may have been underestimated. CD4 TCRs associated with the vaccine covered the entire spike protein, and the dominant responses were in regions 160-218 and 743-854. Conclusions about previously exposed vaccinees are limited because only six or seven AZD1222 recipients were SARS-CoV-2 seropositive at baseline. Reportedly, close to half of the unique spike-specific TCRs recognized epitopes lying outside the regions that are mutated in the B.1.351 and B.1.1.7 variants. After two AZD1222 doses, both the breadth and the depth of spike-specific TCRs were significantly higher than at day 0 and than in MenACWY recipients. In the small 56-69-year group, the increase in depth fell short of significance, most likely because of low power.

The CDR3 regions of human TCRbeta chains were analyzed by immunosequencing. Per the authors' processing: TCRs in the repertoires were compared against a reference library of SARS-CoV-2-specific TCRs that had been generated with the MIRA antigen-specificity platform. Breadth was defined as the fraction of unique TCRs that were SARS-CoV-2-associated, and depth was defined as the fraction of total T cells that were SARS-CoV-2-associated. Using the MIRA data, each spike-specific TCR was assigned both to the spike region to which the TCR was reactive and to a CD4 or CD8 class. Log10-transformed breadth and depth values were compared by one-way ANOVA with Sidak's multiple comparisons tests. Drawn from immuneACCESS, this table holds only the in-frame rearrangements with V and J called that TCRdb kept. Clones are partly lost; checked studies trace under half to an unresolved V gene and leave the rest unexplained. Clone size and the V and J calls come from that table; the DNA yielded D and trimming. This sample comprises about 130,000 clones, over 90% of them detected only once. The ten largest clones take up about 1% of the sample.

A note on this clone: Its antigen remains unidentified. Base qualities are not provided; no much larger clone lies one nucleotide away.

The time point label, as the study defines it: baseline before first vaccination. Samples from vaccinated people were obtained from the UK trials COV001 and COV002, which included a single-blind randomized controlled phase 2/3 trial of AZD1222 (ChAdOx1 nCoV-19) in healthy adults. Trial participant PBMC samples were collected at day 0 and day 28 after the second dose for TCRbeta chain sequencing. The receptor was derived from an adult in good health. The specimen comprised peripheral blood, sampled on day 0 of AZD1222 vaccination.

The CDR3 protein sequence reads: CASIGQVEAFF. The DNA sequence is given as TGTGCCAGTATCGGACAGGTGGAAGCTTTCTTT. The rearranged chain carries TRBV19 and TRBJ1-1, and TRBD1 aligns with 7 junction nucleotides. Clipping removes 7 bases from V and 8 bases from J, with 4 as the unmatched junction base count. From its cysteine to its phenylalanine, the CDR3 spans 11 amino acids. The CDR3 DNA has 33 bases and is translated from base 1. CDR1 and CDR2 are read off the germline V gene (reference sequence) as LNHDA and SQIVND.